The text below deals with one T cell receptor (beta chain). Its antigen is unidentified. The source of the sample is a study of TIL therapy for anti-PD-1-resistant metastatic lung cancer. Across the whole study: By whole-exome sequencing, median non-synonymous tumor mutation burden was around 1.4 mutations per megabase. Regarding the study as a whole: Many TIL product clones were absent from baseline tumor, suggesting clonal contraction.

The CDR3 is made up of 15 amino acids. Between the trimmed V and J ends, which lost 0 bases and 2 bases, there was a span of 9 bases. CDR1 is SGHRS and CDR2 is YFSETQ in the germline V gene. Sequencing used immunoSEQ v3. Assay: immunoSEQ multiplex PCR; the TCRdb copy retains only in-frame clones and omits some. Of over 20,000 clones in the sample, roughly 72% were seen once. Sample time point: pre-treatment sample, taken before nivolumab and TIL therapy. Pleural nodules or supraclavicular lymph nodes made up most of the excised metastases sampled. Progressing patients received lymphodepletion, expanded TIL infusion and IL-2. Patients were adults with stage 4 NSCLC.

This TCR came from a person aged 25 to 80 with non-small cell lung cancer. The V and J genes are TRBV5-1 and TRBJ1-3; D might be TRBD1 (5 bases). Sample: tumor tissue, taken at baseline. CDR3 sequence reads: CASSLEGIAGNTIYF. The CDR3 coding sequence is TGCGCCAGCAGCTTGGAGGGGATCGCTGGAAACACCATATATTTT.